What follows is one TCR beta chain and its context. Generated by immunoSEQ multiplex PCR, the TCRdb table keeps only in-frame clones and is missing some. The data show 200,000 to 250,000 clones, with more than 75% seen just once and about 3% held by the top ten. This sample was included in a study of blood T cell repertoires in COVID-19. CDR3 length equals 14 residues. Germline-derived CDR1 and CDR2 are SGHRS and YFSETQ. V was shortened by 4 bases and J by 1 base, with 11 bases between the two germline ends. This TCR was sampled from a man aged 45-60 years who had recovered from COVID-19. Sequenced material: peripheral blood. The rearrangement links TRBV5-1 to TRBJ1-1; D not certain. CDR3 region: CASSPPHRNTEAFF. In DNA, the CDR3 is TGCGCCAGCAGCCCGCCCCATAGGAACACTGAAGCTTTCTTT.